This T cell receptor beta chain appears in the sequencing data of a study of control samples from healthy donors and cancer patients (TCRdb year 2020). The library was generated by the immunoSEQ multiplex PCR assay. Sourced from immuneACCESS, this table was stored by TCRdb with only in-frame sequences that have V and J called. A share of the clones is absent; for the studies checked, an unresolved V gene accounts for under half, and the remainder has no known explanation. Recorded for this sample are roughly 88,000 clones; around 85% of them occurred a single time. The top ten clonotypes cover around a fifth of the sample. Turning to this clone: Its antigen is currently not known. Base quality data are lacking; no much larger clone is found one base away.

The junction carries 14 bases between V and J, which are trimmed by 3 bases and 2 bases respectively. In the germline V gene, CDR1 corresponds to KGHSH and CDR2 to LQKENI. The CDR3, from cysteine to phenylalanine, totals 15 residues. Only CDR3 DNA remains: 45 bases, in frame from the first base. The TCR sequence derives from a young man in good health. Sequencing input: blood. The rearrangement joined TRBV18 to TRBJ2-7; the D gene is perhaps TRBD1, from 6 matching bases. The sequenced DNA is TGTGCCAGCTCACCCGAGACAGGAGTCCCCTACGAGCAGTACTTC. Translation gives CASSPETGVPYEQYF. The full variable domain, completed from the reference TRBV18 and TRBJ2-7 proteins outside the CDR3, reads NAGVMQNPRHLVRRRGQEARLRCSPMKGHSHVYWYRQLPEEGLKFMVYLQKENIIDESGMPKERFSAEFPKEGPSILRIQQVVRGDSAAYFCASSPETGVPYEQYFGPGTRLTVT.